Below, 15 T cell receptor beta chains from the same sample are listed, as sequenced in a study of T cell clonotyping in hematopoietic cell transplantation (TCRdb year 2021). What the time point label conveys for this sample: 100 days after allo-HCT. Library method: the immunoSEQ multiplex PCR assay. Held by TCRdb, this immuneACCESS table contains in-frame sequences only and omits some clones. Under half of the omission traces to an unresolved V gene where checked; the cause of the rest is unknown. The sample records under 30,000 clones, 92% of which are singletons. The leading ten clones occupy around 10% of the sample. The sequences come from PBMCs, collected 100 days after allogeneic stem cell transplant. These TCRs come from a female patient between 50 and 59 years old who had an allogeneic stem cell transplant from a related donor, so the T cells may come from the graft donor. Some clones in this sample may be carry-over from other donors' samples.

V usage is TRBV25-1 and J usage is TRBJ1-2; maybe TRBD1 (5 bases). Germline-derived CDR1 and CDR2 are MGHDK and SYGVNS. The CDR3 covers 13 residues. V was clipped by 2 bases and J by 4 bases, with 8 bases between them. CDR3: CASSEMGPYGYTF. DNA for the CDR3: TGTGCCAGCAGTGAAATGGGGCCCTATGGCTACACCTTC.

This clone was counted once. V usage is TRBV21-1 and J usage is TRBJ2-5; the D segment call TRBD2 is taken from the table without a DNA check. TRBV21-1 corresponds to a pseudogene. CDR3 length: 17 amino acids. The CDR3 bases are TGTGCCAGCAGCAACCCTTGGCGGGGGGGCGCGAGAGAGACCCAGTACTTC. Residues: CASSNPWRGGARETQYF.

This chain joins TRBV6-5 and TRBJ1-1, with D possibly being TRBD1 (6 bases). The V end lost 6 bases, the J end lost 10 bases, and 18 bases lay between the germline ends. This CDR3 has 13 amino acids. Germline CDR1 MNHEY, CDR2 SVGAGI. CDR3 loop: CASSAERGVPAFF. The CDR3, as DNA: TGTGCCAGCAGCGCCGAGAGGGGGGTGCCAGCTTTCTTT.

The rearrangement joins TRBV1 to TRBJ2-1; TRBD2, as called in the table, went unchecked against the DNA. TRBV1 counts as a pseudogene. This CDR3 comprises 16 residues. CDR3 in amino acids: CTSSQDGGGPIDEQFF. Here the CDR3 DNA reads TGCACCAGCAGCCAAGACGGGGGGGGCCCGATAGATGAGCAGTTCTTC.

CDR3 in amino acids: CASSTTGNNSPLHF. CDR3 nucleotides: TGTGCCAGCAGCACGACAGGCAATAATTCACCCCTCCACTTT. J is TRBJ1-6 and V is TRBV7-9; maybe TRBD1 (6 bases). This CDR3 is built from 14 residues. The germline V and J ends were trimmed by 5 bases and 5 bases, with 10 bases remaining between them. Germline CDR1 is SEHNR and CDR2 is FQNEAQ (reference sequence).

The chain uses TRBV2 and TRBJ2-7; D not certain. Germline V gene sequence: CDR1 SNHLY, CDR2 FYNNEI. This CDR3 spans 14 amino acids. Trimming stripped 0 bases from V and 3 bases from J, with 9 bases between. Here the CDR3 DNA reads TGTGCCAGCAGTGAAGCAGCAGTGCTCTACGAGCAGTACTTC. It specifies CASSEAAVLYEQYF.

The chain uses TRBV4-1 and TRBJ1-5; 7 bases align to TRBD1. V lost 1 base, J lost 5 bases, and 8 bases stayed unmatched. CDR1 is MGHRA, CDR2 YSYEKL, per germline. The CDR3 length is 16 residues. The CDR3 DNA is TGCGCCAGCAGCCAAGTCCGAGGCAGGGGGTATCAGCCCCAGCATTTT. The encoded protein is CASSQVRGRGYQPQHF.

The J gene is TRBJ1-1, the V gene TRBV30; possibly TRBD1 for D (5 bases). The germline CDR1 and CDR2 sequences are GTSNPN and SVGIG (reference sequence). V gave up 2 bases and J gave up 4 bases, with 11 bases separating them. The CDR3 is 13 residues long. CDR3 bases: TGTGCCTGGAGTATGGGGCCTCGCACTGAAGCTTTCTTT. As protein: CAWSMGPRTEAFF.

The genes are TRBV5-4 and TRBJ1-2; D not resolved. CDR1 and CDR2 (germline): SGHNT, YYREEE (reference sequence). The germline V and J ends were trimmed by 5 bases and 3 bases, with 17 bases remaining between them. This CDR3 is 15 amino acids long. The CDR3 DNA sequence: TGTGCCAGCAGTGGGTCGACCCGTTCCTACTATGGCTACACCTTC. It codes for CASSGSTRSYYGYTF.

The chain joins TRBV7-2 to TRBJ1-5, with TRBD1 as a possible D gene (5 bases). The CDR3 totals 14 residues. Trimming stripped 5 bases from V and 2 bases from J, with 10 bases between. Germline assignment: CDR1 SGHTA and CDR2 FQGNSA. This CDR3 reads CASSRRGGNQPQHF. In nucleotides, the CDR3 is TGTGCCAGCAGCCGGCGGGGCGGCAATCAGCCCCAGCATTTT.

This clone was detected only once. The chain has TRBV6-5 and TRBJ2-5; TRBD2 matches 14 bases. The J segment lost 9 bases and the V segment lost 6 bases, leaving 9 bases of the junction unmatched. CDR3 length: 15 amino acids. The germline CDR1 and CDR2 sequences are MNHEY and SVGAGI. CDR3 in amino acids: CASSRSGLAGEAQYF. CDR3 nucleotide sequence: TGTGCCAGCAGCCGCTCGGGACTAGCGGGGGAGGCCCAGTACTTC.

Only one count was recorded for this clone. V gene TRBV5-4 combines with J gene TRBJ2-5; 11 bases map to TRBD2. In germline, CDR1 is SGHNT, CDR2 YYREEE (reference sequence). The junction had 5 bases not matched to a gene; V was cut back by 5 bases and J by 5 bases. The CDR3 runs 14 residues. Here the CDR3 reads CASSIAGGRETQYF. In DNA, the CDR3 is TGTGCCAGCAGTATAGCGGGGGGGAGGGAGACCCAGTACTTC.

This chain joins TRBV5-1 and TRBJ2-5, with D possibly TRBD1 on 6 matching bases. The germline CDR1 and CDR2 sequences are SGHRS and YFSETQ. V was shortened by 4 bases and J by 1 base, with 14 bases between the two germline ends. The CDR3 sequence is 15 residues long. Here the CDR3 reads CASSLPGHLQETQYF. CDR3 nucleotide sequence: TGCGCCAGCAGCCTCCCGGGACACCTCCAAGAGACCCAGTACTTC.

This rearrangement joins TRBV10-1 to TRBJ1-4; D is unclear. The CDR3 runs to 11 residues. V gave up 8 bases and J gave up 4 bases, with 5 bases separating them. Per the germline V gene, CDR1 is WNHNN and CDR2 is SYGVQD (reference sequence). For the CDR3, the DNA is TGCGCCAGCCCTAATAATGAAAAACTGTTTTTT. This translates into CASPNNEKLFF.

The chain combines TRBV27 with TRBJ1-1; D not resolved. This CDR3 contains 14 residues. Germline-derived CDR1 and CDR2 are MNHEY and SMNVEV (reference sequence). The V end lost 1 base, the J end lost 1 base, and 7 bases lay between the germline ends. CDR3 protein: CASSLLNRNTEAFF. CDR3 nucleotides: TGTGCCAGCAGTTTATTGAATCGGAACACTGAAGCTTTCTTT.